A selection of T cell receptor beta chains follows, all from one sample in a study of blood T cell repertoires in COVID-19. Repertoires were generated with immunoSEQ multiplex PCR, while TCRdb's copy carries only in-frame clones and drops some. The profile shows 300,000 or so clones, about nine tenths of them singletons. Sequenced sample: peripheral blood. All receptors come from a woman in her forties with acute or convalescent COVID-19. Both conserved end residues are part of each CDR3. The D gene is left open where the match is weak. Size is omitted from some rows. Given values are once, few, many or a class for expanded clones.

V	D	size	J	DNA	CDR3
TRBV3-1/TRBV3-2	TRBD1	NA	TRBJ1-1	TGTGCCAGCAAGCCCAGGGGGCCCGTAGTCACTGAAGCTTTCTTT	CASKPRGPVVTEAFF
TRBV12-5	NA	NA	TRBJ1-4	TGTGCTAGTGGAACCACTTTTGAAAAACTGTTTTTT	CASGTTFEKLFF
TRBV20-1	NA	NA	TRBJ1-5	TGCAGTGCTGGTGGACAGACTAATCAGCCCCAGCATTTT	CSAGGQTNQPQHF
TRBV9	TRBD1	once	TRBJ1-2	TGTGCCAGCAGCGCGGGACAGGGTTACTATGGCTACACCTTC	CASSAGQGYYGYTF
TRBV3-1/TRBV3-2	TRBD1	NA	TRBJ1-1	TGTGCCACCGGGGGCTGGGGACAGGGTAGTACTGAAGCTTTCTTT	CATGGWGQGSTEAFF
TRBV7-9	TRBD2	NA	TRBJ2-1	TGTGCCAGCAGCTTACCTAGCGGGGGGTACTACAATGAGCAGTTCTTC	CASSLPSGGYYNEQFF
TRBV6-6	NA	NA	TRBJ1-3	TGTGCCAGCAGTAAGGAGGGCTCTGGAAACACCATATATTTT	CASSKEGSGNTIYF
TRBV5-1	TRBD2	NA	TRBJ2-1	TGCGCCAGCAGACCGGGACTAGCGAAGATTAATGAGCAGTTCTTC	CASRPGLAKINEQFF
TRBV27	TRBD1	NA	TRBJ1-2	TGTGCCAGCAGCCGGGGGACAGGATATTATGGCTACACCTTC	CASSRGTGYYGYTF
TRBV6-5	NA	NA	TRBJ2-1	TGTGCCAGCATGCCCGGGTCAAGCTCCTACAATGAGCAGTTCTTC	CASMPGSSSYNEQFF
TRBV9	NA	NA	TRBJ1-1	TGTGCCAGCAGCCCCCAGACAGTAACTGAAGCTTTCTTT	CASSPQTVTEAFF
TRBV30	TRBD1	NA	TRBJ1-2	TGTGCCTGGAGTGTCTCAGGGGGTGTCTATGGCTACACCTTC	CAWSVSGGVYGYTF
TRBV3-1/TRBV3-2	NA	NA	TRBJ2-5	TGTGCCAGCAGCCAAGAGAGGGTAGGGGGGGTCGAGACCCAGTACTTC	CASSQERVGGVETQYF
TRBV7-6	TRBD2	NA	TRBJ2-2	TGTGCCAGCAGCTTACCCCCGGGGCGGGGGGATCTCGGGGAGCTGTTTTTT	CASSLPPGRGDLGELFF
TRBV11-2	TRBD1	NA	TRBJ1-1	TGTGCCAGCAGCGACGGGACAGGGGGCACTGAAGCTTTCTTT	CASSDGTGGTEAFF
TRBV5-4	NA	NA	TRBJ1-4	TGTGCCAGCAGCCCCGGTGGTGAAAAACTGTTTTTT	CASSPGGEKLFF
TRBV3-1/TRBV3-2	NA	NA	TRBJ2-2	TGTGCCAGCAGCCAAGGTCGAGACACCGGGGAGCTGTTTTTT	CASSQGRDTGELFF
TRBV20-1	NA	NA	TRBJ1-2	TGCAGTGCTAGTAGGTCCACAGGGAATAGCTATGGCTACACCTTC	CSASRSTGNSYGYTF
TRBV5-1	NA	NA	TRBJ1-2	TGCGCCAGCAGCTTTGGGGGGAACTATGGCTACACCTTC	CASSFGGNYGYTF
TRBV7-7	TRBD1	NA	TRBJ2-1	TGTGCCAGCAGTCCCTTGTGGACAGGTTACTACAATGAGCAGTTCTTC	CASSPLWTGYYNEQFF
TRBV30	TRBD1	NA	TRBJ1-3	TGTGCCTGGATGTTAGACAGGGGGCTTGGAAACACCATATATTTT	CAWMLDRGLGNTIYF
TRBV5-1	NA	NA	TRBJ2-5	TGCGCCAGCAGCCAATGGGGGGGCCGAGAGACCCAGTACTTC	CASSQWGGRETQYF
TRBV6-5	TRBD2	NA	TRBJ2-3	TGTGCCAGCAGTTACTCGGCGGGGGAGACGACAGATACGCAGTATTTT	CASSYSAGETTDTQYF
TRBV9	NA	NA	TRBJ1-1	TGTGCCAGCAGTGGAGGGGTGAACACTGAAGCTTTCTTT	CASSGGVNTEAFF
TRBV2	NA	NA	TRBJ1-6	TGTGCCAGCAGTGAAAGGGCAGGGACATTGAGCTCCTATAATTCACCCCTCCACTTT	CASSERAGTLSSYNSPLHF
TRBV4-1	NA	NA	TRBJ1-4	TGCGCCAGCAGCTGGACAAAAGGGGAAAAACTGTTTTTT	CASSWTKGEKLFF
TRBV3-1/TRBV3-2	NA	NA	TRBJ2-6	TGTGCCACTAGGAGCGGTTCGGGGGCCAACGTCCTGACTTTC	CATRSGSGANVLTF
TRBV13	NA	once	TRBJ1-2	TGTGCCAGCAGCTTCCCTCGGGGGGTTGTGGATGGCTACACCTTC	CASSFPRGVVDGYTF
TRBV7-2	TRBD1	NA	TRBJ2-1	TGTGCCAGCAGCGACCGGGACAGGGACAATGAGCAGTTCTTC	CASSDRDRDNEQFF
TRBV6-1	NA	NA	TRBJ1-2	TGTGCCAGCAGGGAGAGGACAGAGAATGGCTACACCTTC	CASRERTENGYTF
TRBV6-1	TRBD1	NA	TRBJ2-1	TGTGCCAGCAGCATGGGACAGAGGACCTACAATGAGCAGTTCTTC	CASSMGQRTYNEQFF
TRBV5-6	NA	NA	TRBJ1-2	TGTGCCAGCAGCCCCGGGAGTCGCGGCTACACCTTC	CASSPGSRGYTF
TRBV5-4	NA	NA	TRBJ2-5	TGTGCCAGCAGCTTGGGACAAAAAGAGACCCAGTACTTC	CASSLGQKETQYF
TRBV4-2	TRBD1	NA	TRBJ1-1	TGTGCCAGCAGCCAAGAAGGGGGCAGGGAGGCTTTCTTT	CASSQEGGREAFF
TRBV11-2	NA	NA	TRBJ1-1	TGTGCCAGCAGCTTTAGCGGAGGAGCTTTCTTT	CASSFSGGAFF
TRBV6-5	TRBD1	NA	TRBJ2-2	TGTGCCAGCAGTACAGGGGCTACGAACACCGGGGAGCTGTTTTTT	CASSTGATNTGELFF
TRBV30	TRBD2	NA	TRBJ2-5	TGTGCCTGGGGTGGACTAGCAAAGACCCAGTACTTC	CAWGGLAKTQYF
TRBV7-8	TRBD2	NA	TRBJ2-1	TGTGCCAGCAGCGTGGGGACTAGCGGGGGCCGGGATCAGTTCTTC	CASSVGTSGGRDQFF
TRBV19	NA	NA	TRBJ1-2	TGTGCCAGTAGTTTCGCGGGGAGGGACTATGGCTACACCTTC	CASSFAGRDYGYTF
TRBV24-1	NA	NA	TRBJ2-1	TGTGCCACCAGTGATCCGTACAATGAGCAGTTCTTC	CATSDPYNEQFF
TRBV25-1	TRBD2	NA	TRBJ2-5	TGTGCCAGCAGTGTCAGGACTAGCGGTATGGAGACCCAGTACTTC	CASSVRTSGMETQYF
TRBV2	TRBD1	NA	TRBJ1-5	TGTGCCAGCAGGAAGGGACAGGGCTTGGTTCAGCCCCAGCATTTT	CASRKGQGLVQPQHF
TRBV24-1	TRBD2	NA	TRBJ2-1	TGTGCCACCAGTGATCCCGGACTAGCGGGGGGTCGGGGCTACAATGAGCAGTTCTTC	CATSDPGLAGGRGYNEQFF
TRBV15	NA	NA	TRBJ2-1	TGTGCCACCAGCAGCCGGGGGACAGCCCACAATGAGCAGTTCTTC	CATSSRGTAHNEQFF
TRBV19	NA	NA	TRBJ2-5	TGTGCCAGTAGTATCGCTTGGACAGTAACGGGTACCCAGTACTTC	CASSIAWTVTGTQYF